This TCR beta chain stems from a study of blood T cell repertoires in COVID-19. The overall study: Donors in the United States, Italy and Spain gave samples during acute or convalescent COVID-19. In each case, the material was cDNA or gDNA derived from T cells, B-cell-depleted T cells, or PBMCs.

Seattle cases were enrolled at active infection and followed longitudinally. In the source study's methods: How many nucleated cells were present was estimated from reference gene primer amplification. Assay: immunoSEQ multiplex PCR; the TCRdb copy retains only in-frame clones and omits some. V and J calls and clone size are as listed in that table; D and trimming were resolved from the DNA. The table has 150,000 to 200,000 clones, 83% seen once; the top ten hold roughly 7.5%. Trimming removed 3 bases at V and 0 bases at J, with 9 bases between. In germline, CDR1 is SGHTA, CDR2 FQGNSA. The CDR3 spans 15 residues.

This chain connects TRBV7-2 to TRBJ1-3; D is perhaps TRBD1 (5 bases). The sequenced sample consisted of peripheral blood. This clonotype was obtained from a woman in her seventies with COVID-19, enrolled during active disease. CDR3 in DNA: TGTGCCAGCAGCTTTGGGGCGAGCTCTGGAAACACCATATATTTT. This sequence encodes CASSFGASSGNTIYF. The variable domain in full, completed from reference TRBV7-2 and TRBJ1-3, reads GAGVSQSPSNKVTEKGKDVELRCDPISGHTALYWYRQSLGQGLEFLIYFQGNSAPDKSGLPSDRFSAERTGGSVSTLTIQRTQQEDSAVYLCASSFGASSGNTIYFGEGSWLTVV.